This TCR beta chain appears in the sequencing data of a study of T-cell memory formation after mild COVID-19. Broader study findings: Balance between CD4 and CD8 was seen in clones contracting day 15 to 85, and a CD4+ lean was seen in later expanders.

With constant-segment primers, 5'RACE yielded cDNA libraries of TCR alpha and TCR beta that carried sample barcodes and UMIs. In TCRdb, the 5' RACE reads were re-called with MiXCR into one record per CDR3 protein. This table holds some 330,000 distinct CDR3 sequences, roughly 21% found once. This CDR3 has 17 amino acids. Trimming stripped 4 bases from V and 2 bases from J, with 15 bases between. Regarding this clonotype: What it binds is unknown.

V usage is TRBV12-3 or TRBV12-4 and J usage is TRBJ2-6, with D possibly being TRBD2 (5 bases). The receptor was isolated from an adult woman who had mild COVID-19 (a few samples of this study predate the infection). Cell type and time point are not known. The sequencing input was PBMCs or a T cell subset sorted from them (not recorded which). CDR3: CASSYGLLGPGANVLTF. The CDR3 DNA is TGTGCCAGCAGTTATGGTCTACTAGGGCCTGGGGCCAACGTCCTGACTTTC.